These 32 T cell receptor beta chains originate from one sample sequenced in a study of identical twins. TCRdb re-derived calls from the 5' RACE reads in MiXCR, one entry per CDR3 protein. The sample carries 500,000 or so distinct CDR3 sequences, around an eighth recorded once. The same data also went into a second study, on yellow fever vaccine responses in identical twins.

What was sequenced was CD4+ T cells sorted from blood. The source of these receptors is a woman aged 18-30 years in good health.

This clonotype was counted a few times. This chain uses TRBV12-3 or TRBV12-4 with TRBJ1-1; TRBD1 aligns across 10 bases. V trimming: 5 bases; J trimming: 11 bases; junction bases outside the gene matches: 8. The CDR3 covers 13 residues. The CDR3 nucleotides are TGTGCCAGCAGTCCCGCAGACAGGGGGCCGGCTTTCTTT. This translates into CASSPADRGPAFF.

The CDR3 loop is CASSSYEGGSSYNEQFF. The CDR3 bases are TGTGCCAGCAGCTCGTATGAAGGGGGGAGCTCCTACAATGAGCAGTTCTTC. The chain uses TRBV5-8 and TRBJ2-1; D may be TRBD1 or TRBD2 (6 bases each). The CDR3 is 17 amino acids. Germline CDR1 is SGHTS and CDR2 is YDEGEE. V was clipped by 3 bases and J by 0 bases, with 16 bases between them. Looking up the rest from reference TRBV5-8 and TRBJ2-1 gives the full variable domain: EAGVTQSPTHLIKTRGQQATLRCSPISGHTSVYWYQQALGLGLQFLLWYDEGEERNRGNFPPRFSGRQFPNYSSELNVNALELEDSALYLCASSSYEGGSSYNEQFFGPGTRLTVL.

The chain is built from TRBV12-3 or TRBV12-4 and TRBJ1-6; 8 nucleotides agree with TRBD1. Germline trimming cut 6 bases from V and 10 bases from J; bases unmatched to any gene: 14. This CDR3 has 16 amino acids. DNA of the CDR3: TGTGCCAGCAGCCATGGGGGTGGGACAGGAGGGTCACCCCTCCACTTT. This codes for CASSHGGGTGGSPLHF.

V usage is TRBV6-2 or TRBV6-3 and J usage is TRBJ2-1, with a possible D match to TRBD2 (6 bases). The CDR3 spans 13 residues. Germline V gene data show CDR1 as MNHEY and CDR2 as SVGEGT. V shed 6 bases and J shed 12 bases, with 18 bases lying between them. Here the CDR3 DNA reads TGTGCCAGCAGAGAACTAGCCTCCACTGCGCAGTTCTTC. It yields the protein CASRELASTAQFF.

The chain carries TRBV4-1 and TRBJ2-7; D is possibly TRBD2 (5 bases). This CDR3 comprises 15 residues. Germline CDR1 is MGHRA and CDR2 is YSYEKL. Trimming took 1 base from V and 7 from J, leaving 17 bases between them. For the CDR3, the DNA is TGCGCCAGCAGCCAAGGGACTTCCAGCGGTGGTGAGCAGTACTTC. Its translation is CASSQGTSSGGEQYF.

The rearrangement links TRBV20-1 to TRBJ2-3; D is possibly TRBD1 (5 bases). The CDR3 is 17 residues long. Germline V gene data show CDR1 as DFQATT and CDR2 as SNEGSKA (reference sequence). Between the trimmed V and J ends, which lost 0 bases and 0 bases, there was a span of 16 bases. The CDR3 sequence is CSARDVTGDSSTDTQYF. Written as DNA, the CDR3 is TGCAGTGCTAGAGATGTCACAGGAGATTCTAGCACAGATACGCAGTATTTT.

The CDR3 nucleotides are TGTGCCTGCTGCCAAGATCGTAAGGGGCTAGCGGGGTACCAAGAGACCCAGTACTTC. Residues: CACCQDRKGLAGYQETQYF. The chain employs TRBV3-1 and TRBJ2-5, with TRBD2 matching 9 bases. The V gene's germline CDR1 is LGHDT and CDR2 YNNKEL (reference sequence). J was trimmed by 0 bases and V by 11 bases; bases with no gene match: 22. The CDR3 extends over 19 amino acids.

The CDR3 bases are TGTGCCATCAGTGGGCGGCAGGGAGAGAACTATGGCTACACCTTC. It encodes CAISGRQGENYGYTF. This chain uses TRBV10-3 with TRBJ1-2, with TRBD1 as a possible D gene (5 bases). The CDR3 is made up of 15 amino acids. The V gene's germline CDR1 is ENHRY and CDR2 SYGVKD. V was cut by 4 bases and J by 2 bases, with 14 bases left in between.

V usage is TRBV5-1 and J usage is TRBJ2-5, with D unresolved. V was trimmed by 1 base and J by 5 bases, leaving 9 bases between them. Per germline, CDR1 SGHRS and CDR2 YFSETQ. The CDR3 runs 13 residues. The CDR3 is CASSLFLGETQYF. The CDR3 DNA follows: TGCGCCAGCAGCTTGTTTCTTGGTGAGACCCAGTACTTC.

The V gene is TRBV5-1, the J gene TRBJ2-7; D unclear. Trimming removed 5 bases from V and 2 bases from J, with 11 bases in between. Germline assignment: CDR1 SGHRS and CDR2 YFSETQ. This CDR3 has 13 residues. Here the CDR3 DNA reads TGCGCCAGCAGTACCGACGTTACCTACGAGCAGTACTTC. It translates to CASSTDVTYEQYF. The full variable domain, in which reference TRBV5-1 and TRBJ2-7 provide the parts outside the CDR3, is KAGVTQTPRYLIKTRGQQVTLSCSPISGHRSVSWYQQTPGQGLQFLFEYFSETQRNKGNFPGRFSGRQFSNSRSEMNVSTLELGDSALYLCASSTDVTYEQYFGPGTRLTVT.

The CDR3 loop is CATSDGGHRDTYEQYF. CDR3 in DNA: TGTGCCACCAGTGATGGGGGACACAGAGACACCTACGAGCAGTACTTC. The rearrangement joins TRBV24-1 to TRBJ2-7, with a tentative D call TRBD1 (6 bases). This CDR3 spans 16 amino acids. Between the trimmed V and J ends, which lost 3 bases and 2 bases, there was a span of 16 bases. Per the germline V gene, CDR1 is KGHDR and CDR2 is SFDVKD.

The genes are TRBV12-3 or TRBV12-4 and TRBJ2-6; D may be TRBD1 (7 bases). CDR3 size: 16 residues. V lost 5 bases and J lost 2, with 13 bases in between. CDR3 residues: CASSRQGGAGANVLTF. CDR3 coding DNA: TGTGCCAGCAGTCGACAGGGCGGGGCTGGGGCCAACGTCCTGACTTTC.

The V and J genes are TRBV30 and TRBJ2-1; 12 bases match TRBD2. This CDR3 is built from 13 residues. The germline gives CDR1 GTSNPN, CDR2 SVGIG (reference sequence). With 5 bases clipped from V and 8 bases from J, the junction kept 4 bases outside the gene matches. CDR3 sequence reads: CAWASGGAYEQFF. The CDR3 region has the DNA TGTGCCTGGGCTAGCGGGGGGGCGTATGAGCAGTTCTTC.

This clonotype has ten or more counts. V is TRBV5-6 and J is TRBJ2-1; possibly TRBD1 for D (5 bases). V was clipped by 4 bases and J by 8 bases, with 10 bases between them. The CDR3 sequence is 12 residues long. Per germline, CDR1 SGHDT and CDR2 YYEEEE. CDR3 protein: CASSPGRYEQFF. For the CDR3, the DNA is TGTGCCAGCAGCCCAGGGCGGTATGAGCAGTTCTTC. The full variable domain, in which reference TRBV5-6 and TRBJ2-1 provide the parts outside the CDR3, is DAGVTQSPTHLIKTRGQQVTLRCSPKSGHDTVSWYQQALGQGPQFIFQYYEEEERQRGNFPDRFSGHQFPNYSSELNVNALLLGDSALYLCASSPGRYEQFFGPGTRLTVL.

This clonotype appeared many times. V is TRBV25-1 and J is TRBJ2-7, with D perhaps assigned TRBD1 or TRBD2 (5 bases each). V lost 2 bases, J lost 1 base, and 15 bases lay in between. Per the germline V gene, CDR1 is MGHDK and CDR2 is SYGVNS. There are 16 residues in the CDR3. The CDR3 loop reads CASSEHGTPGSYEQYF. The CDR3 nucleotides read TGTGCCAGCAGTGAACACGGGACCCCCGGGTCCTACGAGCAGTACTTC.

The chain links TRBV4-2 to TRBJ2-1, with TRBD2 identical over 9 bases. Per germline, CDR1 LGHNA and CDR2 YNFKEQ. CDR3 length: 17 amino acids. V shed 4 bases, J shed 4 bases, and the junction held 11 bases outside the gene matches. CDR3 residues: CASSPRRASGDYNEQFF. CDR3 DNA: TGTGCCAGCAGCCCCCGGCGCGCTAGCGGGGATTACAATGAGCAGTTCTTC.

This clonotype appeared many times. The rearrangement uses TRBV7-3 and TRBJ2-1; 8 nucleotides align to TRBD1. The germline CDR1 and CDR2 sequences are SGHTA and FQGTGA. J lost 2 bases, V lost 4 bases, and 4 bases had no gene match. This CDR3 is 15 amino acids long. Here the CDR3 DNA reads TGTGCCAGCAGCTCTCCGGGACAGGCCTACAATGAGCAGTTCTTC. As protein: CASSSPGQAYNEQFF. The full variable domain, completed using reference TRBV7-3 and TRBJ2-1, is GAGVSQTPSNKVTEKGKYVELRCDPISGHTALYWYRQSLGQGPEFLIYFQGTGAADDSGLPNDRFFAVRPEGSVSTLKIQRTERGDSAVYLCASSSPGQAYNEQFFGPGTRLTVL.

This clonotype was detected a few times. The rearrangement joins TRBV11-2 to TRBJ2-3, with 8 positions matching TRBD2. Per germline, CDR1 SGHAT and CDR2 FQNNGV. The V segment lost 5 bases and the J segment 3 bases; nucleotides outside the gene matches: 10. CDR3 length equals 16 residues. The chain's CDR3 is CASSLYSGTDTDTQYF. The CDR3 DNA reads as TGTGCCAGCAGCCTTTATAGCGGGACGGATACAGATACGCAGTATTTT.

As regards this clonotype: A much larger clone differs by one base, so this may be a read error. This rearrangement joins TRBV12-3 or TRBV12-4 to TRBJ2-3, with D tentatively TRBD2 (6 bases). V shed 6 bases and J shed 2 bases, with 12 bases lying between them. The CDR3 has 14 residues. CDR3 region: CASSHTSPTDTQYF. The CDR3 DNA sequence: TGTGCCAGCAGCCACACTAGCCCCACAGATACGCAGTATTTT.

This clonotype was seen only a few times. The genes are TRBV12-3 or TRBV12-4 and TRBJ1-3; possibly TRBD1 for D (5 bases). The germline V and J ends were trimmed by 10 bases and 7 bases, with 11 bases remaining between them. This CDR3 is built from 11 residues. The CDR3 protein is CATGEGNTIYF. CDR3 nucleotide sequence: TGTGCCACCGGGGAGGGGAACACCATATATTTT.

The rearrangement links TRBV10-3 to TRBJ2-7, with D possibly being TRBD1 (5 bases). Germline values: CDR1 ENHRY, CDR2 SYGVKD. The V end lost 6 bases, the J end lost 2 bases, and 14 bases lay between the germline ends. The CDR3 length is 14 residues. This chain's CDR3 is CAIRPPDTPYEQYF. The CDR3 DNA sequence: TGTGCCATCAGACCACCGGACACCCCCTACGAGCAGTACTTC.

The chain is built from TRBV28 and TRBJ2-3; 8 bases map to TRBD2. The CDR3 consists of 17 residues. Germline-derived CDR1 and CDR2 are MDHEN and SYDVKM. V dropped 3 bases and J dropped 3; count of bases not matched to a gene: 11. CDR3 coding DNA: TGTGCCAGCAGTTTTACGCGGGGGGCAGATTTGACAGATACGCAGTATTTT. Encoded protein: CASSFTRGADLTDTQYF.

In this sample, this clonotype turned up a few times. J is TRBJ2-7 and V is TRBV5-1; 11 bases agree with TRBD2. This CDR3 is 19 amino acids long. The V gene's germline CDR1 is SGHRS and CDR2 YFSETQ. V was pared by 4 bases and J by 3 bases, with 18 bases of the junction left unmatched. The CDR3 nucleotides are TGCGCCAGCAGCCCCCGGTCGGACAGGGTCGGGACTAGCGGCTACGAGCAGTACTTC. Protein: CASSPRSDRVGTSGYEQYF.

In its sample, this clonotype was seen a few times. V and J are TRBV7-9 and TRBJ2-1; tentatively, D is TRBD1 (6 bases). The CDR3 is 14 amino acids. Looked up from germline, CDR1 is SEHNR and CDR2 is FQNEAQ (reference sequence). V lost 1 base and J lost 9, with 13 bases in between. Here the CDR3 reads CASSLDLTGSEQFF. CDR3 coding DNA: TGTGCCAGCAGCTTAGATTTGACAGGAAGTGAGCAGTTCTTC. Full variable domain (outside the CDR3, taken from reference TRBV7-9 and TRBJ2-1): DTGVSQNPRHKITKRGQNVTFRCDPISEHNRLYWYRQTLGQGPEFLTYFQNEAQLEKSRLLSDRFSAERPKGSFSTLEIQRTEQGDSAMYLCASSLDLTGSEQFFGPGTRLTVL.

This clonotype was picked up a small number of times. The chain carries TRBV7-8 and TRBJ1-5; D unclear. Germline V gene sequence: CDR1 SGHVS, CDR2 FQNEAQ. The CDR3 consists of 15 residues. V dropped 2 bases and J dropped 2 bases, with 10 bases sitting between them. The CDR3 here is CASSLQTGGNQPQHF. The CDR3 DNA is TGTGCCAGCAGCTTACAGACGGGCGGCAATCAGCCCCAGCATTTT.

V gene TRBV13 combines with J gene TRBJ2-7; TRBD2 aligns across 8 bases. Germline CDR1 reads PRHDT; CDR2 reads FYEKMQ (reference sequence). The V and J ends lost 4 bases and 1 base, in that order; junction bases with no gene match: 9. The CDR3 spans 16 residues. DNA for the CDR3: TGTGCCAGCAGCTCTCAAAGTGGGACTAGGTCCTACGAGCAGTACTTC. As protein: CASSSQSGTRSYEQYF.

The chain uses TRBV12-3 or TRBV12-4 and TRBJ2-2; 8 bases agree with TRBD2. Unmatched junction bases numbered 7, after V lost 3 bases and J lost 4 bases. The CDR3 is 16 residues long. CDR3 sequence reads: CASSLGHGTSTGELFF. In nucleotides, the CDR3 is TGTGCCAGCAGTTTGGGGCACGGGACTAGCACCGGGGAGCTGTTTTTT.

This clonotype was observed a few times. This chain links TRBV12-3 or TRBV12-4 with TRBJ1-1, with TRBD1 as a possible D gene (6 bases). The CDR3 extends over 12 amino acids. The V gene lost 6 bases and the J gene lost 5 bases, with 10 bases spanning the gap. As DNA, the CDR3 is TGTGCCAGCAGCTCCCAGGGGACTGAAGCTTTCTTT. Translating gives CASSSQGTEAFF.

In this sample, this clonotype turned up many times. The J gene is TRBJ2-2, the V gene TRBV7-2; D is uncertain. The CDR3 runs 15 residues. Germline CDR1 is SGHTA and CDR2 is FQGNSA. Deletions cut 4 bases from V and 0 bases from J, with 9 bases between. CDR3 bases: TGTGCCAGCAGCTCGACACCGGCGAACACCGGGGAGCTGTTTTTT. It encodes CASSSTPANTGELFF.

The gene calls are TRBV20-1 and TRBJ2-5; the D gene is possibly TRBD1 (6 bases). The CDR3 sequence is 14 residues long. With 1 base removed from V and 1 base from J, the gap between germline ends came to 10 bases. Germline CDR1 reads DFQATT; CDR2 reads SNEGSKA (reference sequence). CDR3 loop: CSARAQGPQETQYF. CDR3 in DNA: TGCAGTGCTAGAGCGCAGGGGCCCCAAGAGACCCAGTACTTC.

This chain links TRBV6-2 or TRBV6-3 with TRBJ2-5; D call uncertain. The V and J ends lost 2 bases and 1 base respectively, with 2 bases between them. This CDR3 has 12 amino acids. Germline lookup yields CDR1 MNHEY and CDR2 SVGEGT. This CDR3 reads CASSYIQETQYF. The CDR3 DNA is TGTGCCAGCAGTTACATCCAAGAGACCCAGTACTTC.

The table lists this clonotype with a few counts. V and J are TRBV7-2 and TRBJ1-6; possible D gene TRBD1, 5 bases. V lost 0 bases to trimming and J lost 3 bases, with 12 bases between them. The CDR3 has 17 residues. In germline, CDR1 is SGHTA, CDR2 FQGNSA. As DNA, the CDR3 is TGTGCCAGCAGCTTAGCGGGCCAGGGAAACTATAATTCACCCCTCCACTTT. This translates into CASSLAGQGNYNSPLHF.